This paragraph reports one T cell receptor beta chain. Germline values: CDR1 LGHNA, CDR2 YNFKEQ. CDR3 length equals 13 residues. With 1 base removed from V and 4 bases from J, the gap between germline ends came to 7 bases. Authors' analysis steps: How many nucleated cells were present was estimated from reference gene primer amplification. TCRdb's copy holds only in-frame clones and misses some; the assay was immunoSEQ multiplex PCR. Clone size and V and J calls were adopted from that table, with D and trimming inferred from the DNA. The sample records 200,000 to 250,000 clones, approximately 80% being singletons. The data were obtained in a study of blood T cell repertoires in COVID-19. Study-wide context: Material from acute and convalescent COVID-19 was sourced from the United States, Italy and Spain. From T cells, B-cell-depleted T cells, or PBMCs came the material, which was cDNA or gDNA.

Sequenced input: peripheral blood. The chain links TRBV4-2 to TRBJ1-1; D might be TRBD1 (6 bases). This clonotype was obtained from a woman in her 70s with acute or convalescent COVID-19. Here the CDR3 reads CASSQGQVTEAFF. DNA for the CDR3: TGTGCCAGCAGCCAAGGACAGGTCACTGAAGCTTTCTTT.